Presented here are 24 T cell receptor beta chains from one specimen sequenced in a study of cytomegalovirus exposure and HLA in healthy donors. The PCR ran on 60 Vbeta and 13 Jbeta primers. The assay was immunoSEQ multiplex PCR, and TCRdb's table has in-frame clones only and misses some. The sample holds 200,000 to 250,000 clones, about 89% seen once. The material sequenced was PBMCs. Every receptor here comes from a woman in her late teens or twenties in good health and CMV-seronegative.

There are a few counts of this clone. The chain combines TRBV2 with TRBJ2-7, with 7 positions matching TRBD2. J gave up 0 bases and V 6 bases, and 5 bases lay outside the gene matches. CDR1 and CDR2 from the germline V gene are SNHLY and FYNNEI. CDR3 length: 14 amino acids. The CDR3 sequence: CASRTSRNSYEQYF. DNA of the CDR3: TGTGCCAGCAGGACTAGCCGAAACTCCTACGAGCAGTACTTC.

This rearrangement joins TRBV30 to TRBJ1-6; no firm D call. Germline V lookup: CDR1 GTSNPN, CDR2 SVGIG (reference sequence). The length of the CDR3 is 13 residues. The V gene lost 0 bases and the J gene lost 9 bases, with 9 bases spanning the gap. The CDR3 DNA sequence: TGTGCCTGGAGTGTACCCAAACTTTCACCCCTCCACTTT. Amino acids: CAWSVPKLSPLHF.

The CDR3 DNA is TGTGCCAGCAGCTTTAGGCGGAACAGGGGGTTTGACACTGAAGCTTTCTTT. Its protein is CASSFRRNRGFDTEAFF. This chain uses TRBV5-6 with TRBJ1-1; 8 bases agree with TRBD1. Trimming at V came to 2 bases and at J to 3 bases, leaving 12 bases not matched to a gene. Germline loops: CDR1 SGHDT, CDR2 YYEEEE. The CDR3 sequence is 17 residues long. The whole variable domain, filled in from reference TRBV5-6 and TRBJ1-1, reads DAGVTQSPTHLIKTRGQQVTLRCSPKSGHDTVSWYQQALGQGPQFIFQYYEEEERQRGNFPDRFSGHQFPNYSSELNVNALLLGDSALYLCASSFRRNRGFDTEAFFGQGTRLTVV.

The chain recombines TRBV5-1 with TRBJ2-3, with TRBD2 identical over 9 bases. V lost 5 bases and J lost 2; bases outside the gene matches: 6. Germline CDR1 SGHRS, CDR2 YFSETQ. The CDR3 runs 15 residues. CDR3 protein: CASRASGVFTDTQYF. The CDR3 DNA reads as TGCGCCAGCAGAGCTAGCGGGGTCTTCACAGATACGCAGTATTTT.

V usage is TRBV11-2 and J usage is TRBJ2-1; 10 bases fit TRBD2. The CDR3 sequence is 15 residues long. The V segment lost 4 bases and the J segment 2 bases; nucleotides outside the gene matches: 2. Germline V CDR1 and CDR2: SGHAT, FQNNGV. DNA of the CDR3: TGTGCCAGCAGCTATAGCGGGGGGACCTACAATGAGCAGTTCTTC. Translating gives CASSYSGGTYNEQFF.

This rearrangement joins TRBV6-1 to TRBJ1-4, with TRBD1 matching 11 bases. This CDR3 spans 18 amino acids. The germline V gene encodes CDR1 MNHNS and CDR2 SASEGT. The V segment lost 0 bases and the J segment 7 bases; nucleotides outside the gene matches: 10. The CDR3 region is CASSEAALWDRGSEKLFF. The CDR3 coding sequence is TGTGCCAGCAGTGAAGCGGCACTATGGGACAGGGGGAGTGAAAAACTGTTTTTT.

V gene TRBV4-1 combines with J gene TRBJ1-2, with TRBD1 matching 7 bases. Per the germline V gene, CDR1 is MGHRA and CDR2 is YSYEKL. This CDR3 spans 13 amino acids. V was clipped by 4 bases and J by 3 bases; unmatched bases: 2. CDR3 in amino acids: CASSRQGDYGYTF. For the CDR3, the DNA is TGCGCCAGCAGCCGCCAGGGGGACTATGGCTACACCTTC.

The chain joins TRBV7-9 to TRBJ2-1, with 10 positions matching TRBD2. V lost 3 bases and J lost 7; bases outside the gene matches: 3. CDR3 size: 14 residues. Per the germline V gene, CDR1 is SEHNR and CDR2 is FQNEAQ (reference sequence). The CDR3 sequence is CASSLPSGGNEQFF. The CDR3 coding sequence is TGTGCCAGCAGCTTGCCTAGCGGGGGAAATGAGCAGTTCTTC.

The V call is TRBV5-6, the J call TRBJ2-1; 13 nucleotides align to TRBD2. V lost 7 bases, J lost 8 bases, and 15 bases stayed unmatched. CDR1 SGHDT and CDR2 YYEEEE come from the germline V gene. This CDR3 spans 17 amino acids. The CDR3 DNA reads TGTGCCAGCCGACTCTGGGCTACTAGCGGGAGGGCGGATGAGCAGTTCTTC. Translated, it gives CASRLWATSGRADEQFF.

The chain couples TRBV6-6 to TRBJ1-6; TRBD1 agrees at 8 bases. The CDR3 sequence is 12 residues long. Germline V gives CDR1 MNHNY, CDR2 SVGAGI (reference sequence). With V trimmed by 5 bases and J by 17 bases, 8 bases remained unmatched. Written as DNA, the CDR3 is TGTGCCAGCAGTACCGAGGGACAGGCCGTCCACTTT. Residues: CASSTEGQAVHF.

V gene TRBV6-6 combines with J gene TRBJ1-4, with unresolved D. Trimming left V 5 bases short and J 15 bases short, with 10 bases between. The germline V gene has CDR1 MNHNY and CDR2 SVGAGI (reference sequence). This CDR3 contains 10 residues. DNA for the CDR3: TGTGCCAGCAGTGGCGCCGCGGTGTTTTTT. This gives the protein CASSGAAVFF.

The chain combines TRBV6-1 with TRBJ2-7; 7 bases map to TRBD1. The CDR3 covers 13 residues. V shed 8 bases, J shed 0 bases, and the junction held 4 bases outside the gene matches. Germline lookup yields CDR1 MNHNS and CDR2 SASEGT. The chain's CDR3 is CASPQGSSYEQYF. Here the CDR3 DNA reads TGTGCCAGCCCACAGGGGAGCTCCTACGAGCAGTACTTC.

The CDR3 is CASSVGTNNYGYTF. CDR3 DNA: TGTGCCAGCAGCGTAGGGACTAATAACTATGGCTACACCTTC. This chain connects TRBV9 to TRBJ1-2; D unclear. The CDR3 is 14 amino acids. Germline values: CDR1 SGDLS, CDR2 YYNGEE. Deletions cut 0 bases from V and 1 base from J, with 7 bases between.

This clone was recorded only once. The V and J genes are TRBV4-1 and TRBJ1-5; 7 bases match TRBD1. This CDR3 is built from 15 residues. Trimming took 0 bases from V and 7 from J; bases not matched to a gene: 6. Germline values: CDR1 MGHRA, CDR2 YSYEKL. The DNA for the CDR3 is TGCGCCAGCAGCCAAGACGACAGGGTCGGGCAGCCCCAGCATTTT. The encoded protein is CASSQDDRVGQPQHF.

The chain recombines TRBV13 with TRBJ2-7; D ambiguous. The CDR3 spans 12 residues. The germline V gene encodes CDR1 PRHDT and CDR2 FYEKMQ (reference sequence). V was pared by 5 bases and J by 5 bases, with 10 bases between. In DNA, the CDR3 is TGTGCCAGCAGCCCTCCCGAGCACGAGCAGTACTTC. This sequence encodes CASSPPEHEQYF.

This clone appeared once. This chain uses TRBV6-5 with TRBJ2-3, with 10 bases fitting TRBD2. Losses at the gene ends were 6 bases for V and 5 bases for J; bases not matched to a gene: 5. Germline-derived CDR1 and CDR2 are MNHEY and SVGAGI. The CDR3 has 14 amino acids. In nucleotides, the CDR3 is TGTGCCAGCAGGCAAGCGGGAGGGCTAGATACGCAGTATTTT. Its protein is CASRQAGGLDTQYF.

The chain links TRBV5-1 to TRBJ2-3; 9 bases match TRBD2. CDR1 and CDR2 from the germline V gene are SGHRS and YFSETQ. V lost 0 bases and J lost 0; bases outside the gene matches: 8. The CDR3 runs 18 residues. CDR3 in DNA: TGCGCCAGCAGCTTGGCGCTAGCGGGACCTTCTAGCACAGATACGCAGTATTTT. As protein: CASSLALAGPSSTDTQYF.

This chain connects TRBV10-3 to TRBJ1-2; D not resolved. Germline-derived CDR1 and CDR2 are ENHRY and SYGVKD. The V end was cut by 5 bases, the J end by 1 base, with 8 bases between. The CDR3 contains 13 residues. In nucleotides, the CDR3 is TGTGCCATCAGTCCTGTCAGTAACTATGGCTACACCTTC. Translation gives CAISPVSNYGYTF.

The rearrangement uses TRBV7-8 and TRBJ2-7; TRBD2 might be the D (5 bases). V shed 5 bases and J shed 1 base, with 18 bases lying between them. This CDR3 comprises 16 residues. Germline CDR1 reads SGHVS; CDR2 reads FQNEAQ. As DNA, the CDR3 is TGTGCCAGCAGCCTCAAAGGCGCCCCGGGGTCCTACGAGCAGTACTTC. It translates to CASSLKGAPGSYEQYF.

This chain joins TRBV4-3 and TRBJ2-3; D is uncertain. Trimming stripped 0 bases from V and 2 bases from J, with 3 bases between. The CDR3 runs 13 residues. CDR1 is LGHNA, CDR2 YSLEER, per germline. This CDR3 is CASSQEYTDTQYF. CDR3 in DNA: TGCGCCAGCAGCCAAGAGTACACAGATACGCAGTATTTT.

The chain is built from TRBV7-2 and TRBJ2-5; D is perhaps TRBD1 (6 bases). Germline loops: CDR1 SGHTA, CDR2 FQGNSA. V was trimmed by 2 bases and J by 5 bases, leaving 15 bases between them. The CDR3 has 15 amino acids. The CDR3 reads CASSLSPGDMETQYF. The CDR3 DNA reads as TGTGCCAGCAGCTTATCCCCCGGGGACATGGAGACCCAGTACTTC. Using reference TRBV7-2 and TRBJ2-5 for the parts outside the CDR3, the full variable domain is GAGVSQSPSNKVTEKGKDVELRCDPISGHTALYWYRQSLGQGLEFLIYFQGNSAPDKSGLPSDRFSAERTGGSVSTLTIQRTQQEDSAVYLCASSLSPGDMETQYFGPGTRLLVL.

The rearrangement links TRBV6-5 to TRBJ2-4, with a tentative D call TRBD1 (5 bases). This CDR3 is 14 amino acids long. Looked up from germline, CDR1 is MNHEY and CDR2 is SVGAGI. V dropped 7 bases and J dropped 6 bases, with 16 bases sitting between them. This chain's CDR3 is CASTPGGAANIQYF. DNA for the CDR3: TGTGCCAGCACCCCCGGTGGGGCGGCAAACATTCAGTACTTC.

A single count supports this clone. The V gene is TRBV29-1, the J gene TRBJ1-1; D is possibly TRBD1 (5 bases). Trimming shortened V by 7 bases and J by 0 bases, and 15 bases separated the two germline ends. CDR3 length: 14 residues. Germline V gives CDR1 SQVTM, CDR2 ANQGSEA. The CDR3 coding sequence is TGCAGCGCCGAGGAGGGGTACCTGAACACTGAAGCTTTCTTT. It codes for CSAEEGYLNTEAFF.

The chain joins TRBV5-1 to TRBJ2-7, with 8 nucleotides matching TRBD1. CDR3 length: 15 residues. Germline CDR1 reads SGHRS; CDR2 reads YFSETQ. V dropped 1 base and J dropped 4; count of bases not matched to a gene: 7. The CDR3 DNA sequence: TGCGCCAGCAGCTTGATACCGGGACAGGCGTACGAGCAGTACTTC. Protein: CASSLIPGQAYEQYF.